This is a list of T cell receptor beta chains from one sample in a study of blood T cells in healthy people across ages. TCRdb re-derived calls from the 5' RACE reads in MiXCR, one entry per CDR3 protein. This sample has approximately 960,000 distinct CDR3 sequences, with almost 30% found just once. The sample also formed part of further work on T cells of mothers and their children.

The sequenced sample consisted of blood. The receptor source for this set is a woman between 40 and 50 years old in good health. Each CDR3 is given with its conserved first and last residue. A D gene is named only where the DNA matches it firmly. Rows may omit the clone size; those that give it use once, few, many or a size class.

- TRBJ1-2 once TRBV28 TGTGCCAGCAGCGAACCTCCCGGGAGGAAAAGGCGAGGCTACACCTTC CASSEPPGRKRRGYTF
TRBD2 TRBJ2-3 few TRBV20-1 TGCAGTGCTAGAGAGATGGGACTAGCGTTCGGGGATACGCAGTATTTT CSAREMGLAFGDTQYF
TRBD1 TRBJ2-7 - TRBV7-9 TGTGCCAGCAGTTACCGGGACAGGGACGTTTACGAGCAGTACTTC CASSYRDRDVYEQYF
TRBD1 TRBJ1-1 - TRBV30 TGTGCCTGGAGTGCAGGACAGGTGAACACTGAAGCTTTCTTT CAWSAGQVNTEAFF
TRBD2 TRBJ2-1 - TRBV27 TGTGCCAGCAGTTGGGTAGCGGGGGGGCTCTACTACAATGAGCAGTTCTTC CASSWVAGGLYYNEQFF
TRBD2 TRBJ2-7 many TRBV7-2 TGTGCCAGCAGCTTAATGGGTATCGGGGGGGCTGAGGCGCAGTACTTC CASSLMGIGGAEAQYF
TRBD1 TRBJ2-4 many TRBV29-1 TGCAGCGTTGGAGACAGGGGAAATAGCATTCAGTACTTC CSVGDRGNSIQYF
- TRBJ2-1 - TRBV4-1 TGCGCCAGCAGCCAAGCGGGGGTCTCCTACAATGAGCAGTTCTTC CASSQAGVSYNEQFF
- TRBJ2-6 - TRBV6-2/TRBV6-3 TGTGCCAGCAGTCCTCCTACATACCTACAGGCGTTCTCTGGGGCCAACGTCCTGACTTTC CASSPPTYLQAFSGANVLTF
- TRBJ2-1 - TRBV6-1 TGTGCCGGCAGTGAAGTAGGACGTTACAATGAGCAGTTCTTC CAGSEVGRYNEQFF
TRBD2 TRBJ2-5 once TRBV4-1 TGCGCCAGCAGCCAAGACGAGCGGGGGTTCCGTGAGACCCAGTACTTC CASSQDERGFRETQYF
TRBD2 TRBJ2-5 - TRBV20-1 TGCAGTGCTAGCCCCCGCGGGGGACTCCAAGAGACCCAGTACTTC CSASPRGGLQETQYF
- TRBJ1-1 - TRBV12-3/TRBV12-4 TGTGCCAGCAGTTTAGAGGGTCCTGAGTACACTGAAGCTTTCTTT CASSLEGPEYTEAFF
TRBD1 TRBJ2-5 few TRBV5-1 TGCGCCAGCAACACCGGGACAGGGACCTCCCGGGAGACCCAGTACTTC CASNTGTGTSRETQYF
- TRBJ1-3 once TRBV7-2 TGTGCCAGCAGCTCTGGACACCGTACTGGAAACACCATATATTTT CASSSGHRTGNTIYF
TRBD2 TRBJ2-5 many TRBV2 TGTGCCAGCAGTGCAGTAGCGGGGCCCCAAGAGACCCAGTACTTC CASSAVAGPQETQYF
TRBD1 TRBJ1-6 - TRBV7-8 TGTGCCAGCAACGGACAGGGCCAAATGGGGAATTCACCCCTCCACTTT CASNGQGQMGNSPLHF
TRBD1 TRBJ2-7 - TRBV14 TGTGCCAGCAGCCCACGCCGGGACAGGGGAATCAACGAGCAGTACTTC CASSPRRDRGINEQYF
- TRBJ1-1 - TRBV20-1 TGCAGTGCTAGGCGTTATGGGCCGGCCACTGAAGCTTTCTTT CSARRYGPATEAFF
- TRBJ2-3 many TRBV9 TGTGCCAGCAGCGTCGACAGGGAGGAAGATACGCAGTATTTT CASSVDREEDTQYF
- TRBJ1-5 few TRBV5-5 TGTGCCAGCAGCTTGGTTGGGGGGATGAACAATCAGCCCCAGCATTTT CASSLVGGMNNQPQHF
TRBD1 TRBJ1-5 few TRBV20-1 TGCAGTGCTTCCGACAGGGGGCGTTATCAGCCCCAGCATTTT CSASDRGRYQPQHF
TRBD2 TRBJ2-7 - TRBV20-1 TGCAGTGCTCACCGGGCTAGCGGGACCTACGAGCAGTACTTC CSAHRASGTYEQYF
- TRBJ1-2 many TRBV24-1 TGTGCCACCAGTGGTGGCTATGGCTACACCTTC CATSGGYGYTF
- TRBJ1-5 few TRBV10-3 TGTGCCATCACGGGGGGGGAAAATCAGCCCCAGCATTTT CAITGGENQPQHF
TRBD2 TRBJ2-5 many TRBV5-1 TGCGCCAGCAGCTTGGAAGCTAGCGGGGGAGAGACCCAGTACTTC CASSLEASGGETQYF
TRBD2 TRBJ2-1 many TRBV24-1 TGTGCCACCAGTGACTCCGTCCTAGCGGGGGGTAACAATGAGCAGTTCTTC CATSDSVLAGGNNEQFF
- TRBJ1-1 - TRBV27 TGTGCCAGCAGTTTTCGCTACTCCCTCACAGGGAACACTGAAGCTTTCTTT CASSFRYSLTGNTEAFF
TRBD2 TRBJ2-5 - TRBV20-1 TGCAGTGCCTCGACTAGCGGGGGGGCCGAAGAGACCCAGTACTTC CSASTSGGAEETQYF
TRBD1 TRBJ2-7 many TRBV7-9 TGTGCCAGCAGCCAGACAGGGGACGAGCAGTACTTC CASSQTGDEQYF
- TRBJ1-1 - TRBV20-1 TGCAGTGCTAGAGATGGGGAACACACTGAAGCTTTCTTT CSARDGEHTEAFF
- TRBJ2-1 - TRBV12-3/TRBV12-4 TGTGCCAGCAGTGATAGCGGCCTGACCTACAATGAGCAGTTCTTC CASSDSGLTYNEQFF
- TRBJ1-1 - TRBV6-2/TRBV6-3 TGTGCCAGCAGTTTGGGCAGCCCCACTGAAGCTTTCTTT CASSLGSPTEAFF
TRBD1 TRBJ1-1 few TRBV20-1 TGCAGTGCCCGGGACAGGGAGCCCTTGAACGCTGAAGCTTTCTTT CSARDREPLNAEAFF
- TRBJ1-1 few TRBV7-2 TGTGCCAGCAGCTCCTCGTCGACGGTGAGCACTGAAGCTTTCTTT CASSSSSTVSTEAFF
- TRBJ2-1 - TRBV5-1 TGCGCCAGCAGCTCCCGAAGGTATCCAGACAATGAGCAGTTCTTC CASSSRRYPDNEQFF
TRBD2 TRBJ2-5 few TRBV10-3 TGTGCCATCAGAGACAGCGGGGAAGAGACCCAGTACTTC CAIRDSGEETQYF
- TRBJ1-1 - TRBV27 TGTGCCAGCAGTTTATCCAGGGCTCGTGAAGCTTTCTTT CASSLSRAREAFF
TRBD2 TRBJ2-7 - TRBV6-5 TGTGCCAGCAGCCCATTTAGCGGGAGCTCCTACGAGCAGTACTTC CASSPFSGSSYEQYF
TRBD1 TRBJ2-3 - TRBV12-3/TRBV12-4 TGTGCCAGCAGATCCGGGACAGGAGGGACGAGCGGTGATACGGAGTATTTT CASRSGTGGTSGDTEYF
- TRBJ2-3 - TRBV21-1 TGTGCCAGCAGCACCCAGGGGGCGCCTAGCACAGATACGCAGTATTTT CASSTQGAPSTDTQYF
- TRBJ2-5 - TRBV28 TGTGCCAGCAGTTTATTGGGAGTGGGCCATCGCAGGGATTACGTGCAGTACTTC CASSLLGVGHRRDYVQYF
- TRBJ2-7 few TRBV7-3 TGTGCCAGCAGCTTAAGTGACTGGGTTCTTGTCCACGAGCAGTACTTC CASSLSDWVLVHEQYF
- TRBJ2-5 - TRBV7-6 TGTGCCAGCAGCTCCTCAGTCCAGGGAGAGACCCAGTACTTC CASSSSVQGETQYF
- TRBJ1-5 few TRBV4-3 TGCGCCAGCAGCCATCCTCGAAAGGGGGATTTGAACAATCAGCCCCAGCATTTT CASSHPRKGDLNNQPQHF
TRBD1 TRBJ1-4 few TRBV11-2 TGTGCCAGCAGCTCCTACAGGGGATATAATGAAAAACTGTTTTTT CASSSYRGYNEKLFF